Below are 29 T cell receptor beta chains sequenced from a single sample in a study of OX40 agonist ivuxolimab in advanced cancers. TCRdb keeps only in-frame clones here, not all; method: immunoSEQ multiplex PCR. Altogether about 48,000 clones are present, approximately 88% being singletons, with the ten largest covering around an eighth. The material was CD4+ or CD8+ T cells sorted from blood, obtained in a trial of the OX40 agonist ivuxolimab. These receptors originate from an adult with an advanced solid tumor such as melanoma, head and neck, liver or kidney cancer.

The gene calls are TRBV9 and TRBJ2-1; tentatively, D is TRBD2 (5 bases). V lost 4 bases and J lost 3, with 17 bases in between. There are 16 residues in the CDR3. Per germline, CDR1 SGDLS and CDR2 YYNGEE. CDR3 DNA sequence: TGTGCCAGCAGCCCCCGGACTGGCGCCTACTACAATGAGCAGTTCTTC. This translates into CASSPRTGAYYNEQFF.

This chain uses TRBV18 with TRBJ2-2, with no clear D. The length of the CDR3 is 15 residues. The V end lost 2 bases, the J end lost 4 bases, and 11 bases lay between the germline ends. In germline, CDR1 is KGHSH, CDR2 LQKENI. The CDR3 protein is CASSPFSGGTGELFF. CDR3 coding DNA: TGTGCCAGCTCACCATTTTCAGGCGGCACCGGGGAGCTGTTTTTT.

The rearrangement uses TRBV4-1 and TRBJ2-4; tentatively, D is TRBD2 (6 bases). Trimming pared 1 base from V and 0 bases from J, leaving 13 bases between. The CDR3 length is 17 residues. Per germline, CDR1 MGHRA and CDR2 YSYEKL. The CDR3 loop reads CASSQVGGALAKNIQYF. For the CDR3, the DNA is TGCGCCAGCAGCCAAGTCGGAGGGGCCTTAGCCAAAAACATTCAGTACTTC.

The V call is TRBV15, the J call TRBJ1-6; the D gene is possibly TRBD1 (6 bases). Germline CDR1 is LNHNV and CDR2 is YYDKDF (reference sequence). The CDR3 consists of 17 residues. V lost 0 bases, J lost 7 bases, and 16 bases lay in between. CDR3 sequence (DNA): TGTGCCACCAGCAGAGATCCTCCGGGGGCCGGGAATTCACCCCTCCACTTT. It translates to CATSRDPPGAGNSPLHF.

The V call is TRBV5-4, the J call TRBJ1-2, with TRBD1 as a possible D gene (6 bases). CDR1 and CDR2 from the germline V gene are SGHNT and YYREEE (reference sequence). Trimming took off 2 bases at V and 4 bases at J, with 12 bases between the two ends. This CDR3 comprises 14 residues. This chain's CDR3 is CASSLGQLAYGYTF. In nucleotides, the CDR3 is TGTGCCAGCAGCTTAGGACAGCTTGCCTATGGCTACACCTTC.

This clone was detected only once. The V gene is TRBV5-1, the J gene TRBJ1-5; no definite D call. This CDR3 is 14 amino acids long. V was shortened by 4 bases and J by 3 bases, with 11 bases between the two germline ends. Germline CDR1 reads SGHRS; CDR2 reads YFSETQ. The CDR3 region has the DNA TGCGCCAGCAGCCTTACCCAGGCCAATCAGCCCCAGCATTTT. This codes for CASSLTQANQPQHF.

The CDR3 loop is CSVGTGNAYNEQFF. The CDR3 DNA reads TGCAGCGTCGGGACCGGGAATGCCTACAATGAGCAGTTCTTC. J is TRBJ2-1 and V is TRBV29-1, with D perhaps matching TRBD1 or TRBD2 (5 bases each). This CDR3 comprises 14 residues. V lost 6 bases, J lost 2 bases, and 14 bases lay in between. Germline V gives CDR1 SQVTM, CDR2 ANQGSEA.

The rearrangement links TRBV5-1 to TRBJ1-1, with unresolved D. V lost 4 bases and J 5 bases, leaving 15 bases between the germline ends. CDR1 SGHRS and CDR2 YFSETQ come from the germline V gene. The CDR3 runs 14 residues. CDR3 residues: CASSLSPGETEAFF. In DNA form, the CDR3 reads TGCGCCAGCAGCCTTAGTCCTGGGGAAACTGAAGCTTTCTTT.

The chain recombines TRBV11-1 with TRBJ2-7; 9 bases are a match to TRBD1. Germline V gene sequence: CDR1 SGHAT, CDR2 FQDESV (reference sequence). The V gene end was trimmed by 1 base and the J gene end by 3 bases; junction bases not matched to a gene: 13. There are 18 residues in the CDR3. The CDR3 bases are TGTGCCAGCAGCTTAGGAGGACAGGGGCGAGGGGGACTCTACGAGCAGTACTTC. It translates to CASSLGGQGRGGLYEQYF.

In this sample, this clone turned up a few times. The chain has TRBV5-4 and TRBJ2-7; D may be TRBD1 or TRBD2 (5 bases each). CDR1 and CDR2 from the germline V gene are SGHNT and YYREEE (reference sequence). The CDR3 covers 18 residues. Trimming left V 2 bases short and J 2 bases short, with 23 bases between. This CDR3 reads CASSFRTGSFPGPYEQYV. In DNA, the CDR3 is TGTGCCAGCAGCTTCCGAACCGGGTCCTTCCCGGGGCCCTACGAGCAGTACGTC.

V gene TRBV27 combines with J gene TRBJ2-1, with 7 positions matching TRBD1. V trimming: 10 bases; J trimming: 2 bases; junction bases outside the gene matches: 8. The CDR3 covers 14 residues. Germline V lookup: CDR1 MNHEY, CDR2 SMNVEV (reference sequence). In DNA form, the CDR3 reads TGTGCCACCTCCAGGGGGTTCGCCTACAATGAGCAGTTCTTC. Translation: CATSRGFAYNEQFF.

V usage is TRBV19 and J usage is TRBJ1-2, with TRBD1 identical over 7 bases. The CDR3 is 20 residues long. J lost 5 bases, V lost 4 bases, and 25 bases had no gene match. Germline V gene data show CDR1 as LNHDA and CDR2 as SQIVND (reference sequence). The CDR3 nucleotides are TGTGCCAGTAGTAAGATATCACGCCTCAACAGACAGGGTATCGGGTATGGCTACACCTTC. Translation: CASSKISRLNRQGIGYGYTF.

As to this clone: Other DNA sequences in the same sample also yield this CDR3. This chain joins TRBV7-2 and TRBJ1-2; the D is unclear. Between the trimmed V and J ends, which lost 1 base and 4 bases, there was a span of 7 bases. Germline CDR1 SGHTA, CDR2 FQGNSA. The CDR3 length is 13 residues. CDR3 loop: CASSLGGIYGYTF. The CDR3 DNA reads as TGTGCCAGCAGCTTAGGAGGAATCTATGGCTACACCTTC.

The rearrangement uses TRBV28 and TRBJ2-7, with 8 bases matching TRBD2. After removal of 6 bases from V and 9 bases from J, the junction contained 10 bases not matched to a gene. This CDR3 comprises 13 residues. Germline V gives CDR1 MDHEN, CDR2 SYDVKM. The CDR3 loop reads CASRTPGLGAQYF. The DNA of the CDR3 is TGTGCCAGCAGAACACCGGGACTAGGGGCGCAGTACTTC.

The chain combines TRBV5-8 with TRBJ1-5; 7 bases are shared with TRBD1. The J segment lost 2 bases and the V segment lost 0 bases, leaving 8 bases of the junction unmatched. Looked up from germline, CDR1 is SGHTS and CDR2 is YDEGEE. The CDR3 is 17 amino acids. The CDR3 DNA reads as TGTGCCAGCAGCTTGGTTAGGTGGGGGACAGGCAATCAGCCCCAGCATTTT. As protein: CASSLVRWGTGNQPQHF.

The CDR3 coding sequence is TGTGCCATCAGGGCCTCAGGGGGAGCAGATACGCAGTATTTT. Translated: CAIRASGGADTQYF. The rearrangement links TRBV10-3 to TRBJ2-3, with 7 positions matching TRBD1. Germline V gives CDR1 ENHRY, CDR2 SYGVKD. The CDR3 spans 14 residues. The V segment lost 6 bases and the J segment 4 bases; nucleotides outside the gene matches: 7.

V usage is TRBV6-5 and J usage is TRBJ2-7; a possible D gene is TRBD1 (6 bases). This CDR3 has 15 residues. Germline CDR1 is MNHEY and CDR2 is SVGAGI. V lost 0 bases and J lost 2, with 11 bases in between. CDR3 in amino acids: CASSYSAAGAYEQYF. Written as DNA, the CDR3 is TGTGCCAGCAGTTACTCCGCGGCAGGGGCCTACGAGCAGTACTTC.

CDR3 region: CASSLAEKLFF. The CDR3 DNA reads TGTGCCAGCAGCTTAGCTGAAAAACTGTTTTTT. The chain carries TRBV11-2 and TRBJ1-4; D is ambiguous. V lost 1 base to trimming and J lost 7 bases, with 1 base between them. Germline CDR1 reads SGHAT; CDR2 reads FQNNGV. The length of the CDR3 is 11 residues.

The chain recombines TRBV2 with TRBJ2-7; 10 positions match TRBD1. The V and J ends lost 8 bases and 5 bases, in that order; junction bases with no gene match: 9. CDR1 and CDR2 (germline): SNHLY, FYNNEI. The CDR3 contains 14 residues. This CDR3 is CASALRGTGDEQYF. Here the CDR3 DNA reads TGTGCCAGCGCGCTGCGAGGGACAGGGGACGAGCAGTACTTC.

This chain links TRBV6-6 with TRBJ2-2, with D unresolved. CDR3 length: 13 amino acids. Trimming cost V 6 bases and J 7 bases, with 12 bases left between them. The germline V gene has CDR1 MNHNY and CDR2 SVGAGI (reference sequence). The CDR3 sequence: CASSASYGGELFF. The CDR3 DNA reads TGTGCCAGCAGCGCGAGTTATGGCGGGGAGCTGTTTTTT.

The V and J genes are TRBV12-5 and TRBJ1-1; no clear D gene. With 0 bases removed from V and 5 bases from J, the gap between germline ends came to 16 bases. CDR3 length: 16 amino acids. Looked up from germline, CDR1 is LGHNT and CDR2 is FRNRAP. The CDR3 bases are TGTGCTAGTGGTTTGGTACTCGGGCCCCGGTGGACTGAAGCTTTCTTT. This encodes CASGLVLGPRWTEAFF.

This chain uses TRBV27 with TRBJ2-7; D is possibly TRBD1 or TRBD2 (5 bases each). The CDR3 has 14 residues. V gave up 1 base and J gave up 3 bases, with 10 bases separating them. CDR1 is MNHEY and CDR2 is SMNVEV in the germline V gene (reference sequence). The CDR3 sequence: CASSLCEGLYEQYV. The CDR3 coding sequence is TGTGCCAGCAGTTTATGTGAGGGGCTCTACGAGCAGTACGTC.

This rearrangement joins TRBV7-7 to TRBJ2-5, with 8 nucleotides matching TRBD1. Germline V gene data show CDR1 as SSHAT and CDR2 as FNYEAQ (reference sequence). The CDR3 extends over 14 amino acids. The V gene end was trimmed by 1 base and the J gene end by 2 bases; junction bases not matched to a gene: 0. This chain's CDR3 is CASSLGQGQETQYF. The CDR3 DNA reads as TGTGCCAGCAGCTTAGGACAGGGGCAAGAGACCCAGTACTTC.

The rearrangement joins TRBV6-4 to TRBJ2-1; 9 bases map to TRBD2. The CDR3 is 18 residues long. With 2 bases clipped from V and 1 base from J, the junction kept 9 bases outside the gene matches. CDR1 is MRHNA, CDR2 SNTAGT, per germline. Here the CDR3 reads CASSDALAGPYSYNEQFF. The CDR3 nucleotides are TGTGCCAGCAGTGACGCTCTAGCGGGACCCTATTCCTACAATGAGCAGTTCTTC.

This chain links TRBV4-2 with TRBJ2-2, with 12 bases fitting TRBD2. With 3 bases clipped from V and 7 bases from J, the junction kept 15 bases outside the gene matches. The CDR3 covers 19 residues. CDR1 is LGHNA, CDR2 YNFKEQ, per germline. The CDR3, as DNA: TGTGCCAGCAGCCATGCCGGCCAGAGGACTAGCGGGGATATCGGGGAGCTGTTTTTT. Its translation: CASSHAGQRTSGDIGELFF.

The chain carries TRBV19 and TRBJ2-5, with TRBD1 identical over 8 bases. V lost 3 bases to trimming and J lost 5 bases; unmatched junction nucleotides: 8. This CDR3 contains 15 residues. In germline, CDR1 is LNHDA, CDR2 SQIVND (reference sequence). CDR3 DNA: TGTGCCAGTAGTATGGGACAGGCCCAAGGGGAGACCCAGTACTTC. As protein: CASSMGQAQGETQYF.

The chain links TRBV30 to TRBJ1-2; no definite D call. The length of the CDR3 is 14 residues. Germline V lookup: CDR1 GTSNPN, CDR2 SVGIG (reference sequence). The V end was cut by 2 bases, the J end by 0 bases, with 10 bases between. The CDR3 is CAWSQDETNYGYTF. In nucleotides, the CDR3 is TGTGCCTGGAGTCAGGACGAAACTAACTATGGCTACACCTTC.

This clone was recorded once. CDR3 bases: TGTGCCAGCAGCCGACGGCCCGGCGGAGAGCAGTACTTC. Translating it yields CASSRRPGGEQYF. This sequence joins TRBV2 and TRBJ2-7; no definite D call. This CDR3 region has 13 residues. Germline V CDR1 and CDR2: SNHLY, FYNNEI. The ends were cut back, 6 bases at V and 7 bases at J, with 16 bases in the middle.

This clone has a handful of counts. V gene TRBV5-4 combines with J gene TRBJ1-2, with 8 bases aligning to TRBD1. CDR3 length equals 14 residues. After removal of 4 bases from V and 11 bases from J, the junction contained 13 bases not matched to a gene. Looked up from germline, CDR1 is SGHNT and CDR2 is YYREEE (reference sequence). CDR3 sequence (DNA): TGTGCCAGCAGCCCCTGGGACAGGCCTTTTTATTACACCTTC. Translation: CASSPWDRPFYYTF.